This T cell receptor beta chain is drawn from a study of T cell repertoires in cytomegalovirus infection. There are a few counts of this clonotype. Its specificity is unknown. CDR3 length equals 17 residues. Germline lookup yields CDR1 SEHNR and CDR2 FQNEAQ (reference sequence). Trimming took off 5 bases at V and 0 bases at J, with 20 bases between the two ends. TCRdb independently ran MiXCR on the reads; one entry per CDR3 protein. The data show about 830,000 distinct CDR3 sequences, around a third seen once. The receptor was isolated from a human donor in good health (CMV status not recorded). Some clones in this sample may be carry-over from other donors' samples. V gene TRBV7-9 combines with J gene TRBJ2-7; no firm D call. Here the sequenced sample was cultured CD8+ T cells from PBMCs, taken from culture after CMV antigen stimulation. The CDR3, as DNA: TGTGCCAGCAGCAAAGGTCGACCTACCATAAACTCCTACGAGCAGTACTTC. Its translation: CASSKGRPTINSYEQYF.